This T cell receptor beta chain is from a study of Graves' ophthalmopathy and Graves' hyperthyroidism. On this clonotype: The junction differs from germline at one of its ends, possibly a read error.

Investigators amplified TCR beta CDR3 regions from RNA transcripts. After a first-round RT-PCR with HTBI primers, a second-round multiplex PCR was run. TCRdb reanalysed the multiplex PCR reads using MiXCR and keeps one entry per CDR3 protein. The sample includes about 1.2 million distinct CDR3 sequences, approximately 35% of them seen just once. Germline V lookup: CDR1 ENHRY, CDR2 SYGVKD. This CDR3 spans 15 amino acids. V is TRBV10-3 and J is TRBJ1-5, with 7 bases aligning to TRBD1. The sequence came from an adult man with Graves' hyperthyroidism. Sequencing was carried out using peripheral blood or thyroid tissue (not recorded which). CDR3 nucleotides: TGTGCCAGCAGTTACAGGGGTGATGCCAATCAGCCCCAGCATTTT. It yields the protein CASSYRGDANQPQHF.